Presented here are 16 T cell receptor beta chains from one specimen sequenced in a study of human T cells and chemical hapten exposure. As for time point: patch test 3, about 24 weeks after DPC sensitization. Indicated treatment: therapeutic diphenylcyclopropenone sensitization with weekly scalp DPC. TCRdb reanalysed the RACE reads using MiXCR and keeps one entry per CDR3 protein. The sample includes some 170,000 distinct CDR3 sequences, 28% of them seen just once. The sequencing used whole blood, collected in connection with sensitization to the hapten diphenylcyclopropenone (DPC). The receptors originated from a woman in her late teens or twenties with alopecia areata. Some clones in this sample may be carry-over from other donors' samples.

The rearrangement joins TRBV10-3 to TRBJ1-6; possibly TRBD1 for D (6 bases). The CDR3 covers 14 residues. Between the trimmed V and J ends, which lost 2 bases and 10 bases, there was a span of 12 bases. The germline CDR1 and CDR2 sequences are ENHRY and SYGVKD. CDR3 in amino acids: CAISETGWESPLHF. CDR3 sequence (DNA): TGTGCCATCAGTGAGACAGGGTGGGAGTCACCCCTCCACTTT.

This clonotype was recorded a few times. The rearrangement uses TRBV29-1 and TRBJ2-5; the match to TRBD1 covers 12 bases. CDR3 size: 14 residues. V was clipped by 5 bases and J by 4 bases; unmatched bases: 5. Germline CDR1 SQVTM, CDR2 ANQGSEA. CDR3 sequence reads: CSVQGQGAGETQYF. DNA of the CDR3: TGCAGCGTTCAGGGACAGGGGGCCGGAGAGACCCAGTACTTC.

This clonotype was counted only a few times. The V and J genes are TRBV4-3 and TRBJ2-5; no reliable D call. The CDR3 loop spans 13 amino acids. Germline loops: CDR1 LGHNA, CDR2 YSLEER. Trimming left V 0 bases short and J 7 bases short, with 9 bases between. The CDR3: CASSQEKPGTQYF. The CDR3 nucleotides are TGCGCCAGCAGCCAAGAAAAGCCTGGGACCCAGTACTTC.

The CDR3 DNA reads TGCGCCAGCAGCTTGCGACAGAGCAACTACGAGCAGTACTTC. It is translated as CASSLRQSNYEQYF. This chain connects TRBV5-1 to TRBJ2-7; D may be TRBD1 (5 bases). CDR3 length: 14 residues. V gave up 1 base and J gave up 3 bases, with 11 bases separating them. Germline V gene lookup returns CDR1 SGHRS and CDR2 YFSETQ.

V gene TRBV29-1 combines with J gene TRBJ1-1; D gene uncertain. V shed 4 bases and J shed 7 bases, with 10 bases lying between them. The CDR3 sequence is 11 residues long. Germline CDR1 is SQVTM and CDR2 is ANQGSEA. Written as DNA, the CDR3 is TGCAGCGTTGGCTCAGTAATTGAAGCTTTCTTT. Translation: CSVGSVIEAFF.

The chain has TRBV6-5 and TRBJ1-1; D gene uncertain. This CDR3 contains 12 residues. Germline CDR1 reads MNHEY; CDR2 reads SVGAGI. Trimming pared 5 bases from V and 8 bases from J, leaving 12 bases between. CDR3: CASSAQAQEAFF. CDR3 nucleotides: TGTGCCAGCAGTGCGCAGGCCCAAGAAGCTTTCTTT.

The chain employs TRBV6-2 or TRBV6-3 and TRBJ2-1; TRBD1 agrees at 8 bases. V gave up 6 bases and J gave up 4 bases; unmatched junction bases: 8. Per the germline V gene, CDR1 is MNHEY and CDR2 is SVGEGT. There are 15 residues in the CDR3. The CDR3 protein is CASRDPGGVYNEQFF. The CDR3, as DNA: TGTGCCAGCAGAGACCCAGGGGGCGTTTACAATGAGCAGTTCTTC.

This clonotype was detected only a few times. The chain links TRBV29-1 to TRBJ2-2; D might be TRBD1 (6 bases). Trimming took off 2 bases at V and 5 bases at J, with 6 bases between the two ends. This CDR3 spans 12 amino acids. Germline V gene lookup returns CDR1 SQVTM and CDR2 ANQGSEA. The CDR3 coding sequence is TGCAGCGTTGAACAGGGGACCGGGGAGCTGTTTTTT. This translates into CSVEQGTGELFF.

This clonotype came up a few times. This chain joins TRBV20-1 and TRBJ2-7; 9 bases agree with TRBD2. Germline values: CDR1 DFQATT, CDR2 SNEGSKA (reference sequence). This CDR3 contains 15 residues. The trim removed 0 bases at V and 2 bases at J, leaving 5 bases unmatched. CDR3 in DNA: TGCAGTGCTAGAGATTTGACTAGCGGACCCTACGAGCAGTACTTC. It encodes CSARDLTSGPYEQYF.

At least ten counts were recorded for this clonotype. V is TRBV3-2 and J is TRBJ2-3; the table's D call TRBD1 went unverified against the DNA. TRBV3-2 is a listed pseudogene. The CDR3 extends over 16 amino acids. The CDR3 DNA follows: TGTGCCAGCAGCCAACACCGGCGGGGGGGCGGTGATACGCAGTATTTT. As protein: CASSQHRRGGGDTQYF.

The chain uses TRBV5-6 and TRBJ2-7; D uncertain. Germline V gene lookup returns CDR1 SGHDT and CDR2 YYEEEE. V lost 1 base and J 2 bases, leaving 7 bases between the germline ends. The CDR3 has 13 residues. The CDR3 DNA reads TGTGCCAGCAGCTTGTATTCCGCCTACGAGCAGTACTTC. This translates into CASSLYSAYEQYF.

The chain carries TRBV23-1 and TRBJ2-5; weak D call: TRBD1 (6 bases). TRBV23-1 is flagged as an ORF with uncertain function. CDR3 length: 14 amino acids. V lost 8 bases and J lost 4, with 17 bases in between. The CDR3 nucleotides are TGCGCCAGCCCCCACGGACAGCCCCTAGAGACCCAGTACTTC. Protein: CASPHGQPLETQYF.

This sequence joins TRBV29-1 and TRBJ1-5, with 7 bases that match TRBD1. The CDR3 has 14 amino acids. Germline CDR1 SQVTM, CDR2 ANQGSEA. J was trimmed by 2 bases and V by 4 bases; bases with no gene match: 5. The CDR3 spells CSVGSGTGNQPQHF. The CDR3 DNA is TGCAGCGTTGGGTCCGGGACAGGCAATCAGCCCCAGCATTTT. The full variable domain, rest sourced from reference TRBV29-1 and TRBJ1-5, is SAVISQKPSRDICQRGTSLTIQCQVDSQVTMMFWYRQQPGQSLTLIATANQGSEATYESGFVIDKFPISRPNLTFSTLTVSNMSPEDSSIYLCSVGSGTGNQPQHFGDGTRLSIL.

The chain links TRBV20-1 to TRBJ2-1; TRBD2 agrees at 13 bases. The CDR3 extends over 13 amino acids. The trim removed 6 bases at V and 9 bases at J, leaving 5 bases unmatched. The germline V gene encodes CDR1 DFQATT and CDR2 SNEGSKA (reference sequence). The CDR3 DNA reads as TGCAGTGCCCCGACTAGCGGGGGGACTGAGCAGTTCTTC. Translated: CSAPTSGGTEQFF.

This clonotype has more than one count but fewer than ten. This sequence joins TRBV4-1 and TRBJ2-7; D unresolved. Germline assignment: CDR1 MGHRA and CDR2 YSYEKL. This CDR3 is 13 amino acids long. Trimming cost V 5 bases and J 1 base, with 9 bases left between them. The CDR3 loop reads CASSSVRSYEQYF. CDR3 nucleotides: TGCGCCAGCAGCTCAGTACGGTCCTACGAGCAGTACTTC.

V usage is TRBV5-6 and J usage is TRBJ2-5; TRBD1 matches at 8 bases. Germline V gene data show CDR1 as SGHDT and CDR2 as YYEEEE. Trimming cost V 4 bases and J 5 bases; bases outside gene matches: 13. CDR3 length: 16 amino acids. The CDR3 protein is CASSPSRQGRRETQYF. DNA of the CDR3: TGTGCCAGCAGCCCGTCCCGACAGGGGAGACGGGAGACCCAGTACTTC.